This T cell receptor (beta chain) comes out of a study of T cell responses to AZD1222 COVID-19 vaccine. Sequenced by immunoSEQ multiplex PCR; TCRdb stores in-frame clones only, minus some. The sample yields approximately 140,000 clones, around nine tenths seen once. CDR1 SGHRS and CDR2 YFSETQ come from the germline V gene. The CDR3 runs 14 residues. Trimming took 0 bases from V and 1 from J, leaving 7 bases between them. This receptor was taken from an adult in good health. The sample consisted of peripheral blood, taken on day 0 of AZD1222 vaccination. This chain connects TRBV5-1 to TRBJ2-5, with D unresolved. CDR3 amino acids: CASSLGLLQETQYF. Written as DNA, the CDR3 is TGCGCCAGCAGCTTGGGACTCCTCCAAGAGACCCAGTACTTC.